Detailed here is one TCR beta chain. Its antigen is unidentified. Trimming took off 4 bases at V and 3 bases at J, with 14 bases between the two ends. Germline CDR1 LNHDA, CDR2 SQIVND (reference sequence). The CDR3 consists of 15 residues. Repertoires were generated with immunoSEQ multiplex PCR, while TCRdb's copy carries only in-frame clones and drops some. Altogether 150,000 or so clones are present, about nine tenths being singletons, with the ten largest covering around 13%. This specimen comes from a study of radiation and T cells in renal cell carcinoma. Study-level results: Baseline intratumoral clonotype presence is unknown without pretreatment biopsies.

Documented time point: blood 2 weeks post-SBRT. Described treatment: 15 Gy SBRT to primary tumor, nephrectomy 4 weeks later. This TCR came from a woman between 50 and 59 years old with renal cell carcinoma. The source material was blood, sampled from a patient whose treatment included radiotherapy and nephrectomy. The V gene is TRBV19, the J gene TRBJ2-3, with D perhaps matching TRBD2 (5 bases). DNA of the CDR3: TGTGCCAGTAGTAATTCGCCCCGAGGGACAGATACGCAGTATTTT. Its protein product is CASSNSPRGTDTQYF. The variable domain in full, with the rest retrieved from reference TRBV19 and TRBJ2-3, is DGGITQSPKYLFRKEGQNVTLSCEQNLNHDAMYWYRQDPGQGLRLIYYSQIVNDFQKGDIAEGYSVSREKKESFPLTVTSAQKNPTAFYLCASSNSPRGTDTQYFGPGTRLTVL.